The 7 T cell receptor beta chains given below trace back to one sample, sequenced in a study of Tregs in tolerant kidney transplant recipients. Clones were sequenced by immunoSEQ multiplex PCR, and TCRdb holds only the in-frame ones, with some missing. The table lists about 110,000 clones, 90% of them singletons. Specimen: CD4+ T cells from blood, collected before the transplant. The receptors here all came from a human donor who received a combined kidney and bone marrow transplant.

The chain couples TRBV2 to TRBJ2-4; 8 bases line up with TRBD1. The CDR3 spans 16 residues. After removal of 5 bases from V and 1 base from J, the junction contained 7 bases not matched to a gene. In germline, CDR1 is SNHLY, CDR2 FYNNEI. CDR3 in DNA: TGTGCCAGCAGTAAAGGACAGGGAGCGGCCAAAAACATTCAGTACTTC. Its protein is CASSKGQGAAKNIQYF.

This clone appeared a few times. The rearrangement uses TRBV19 and TRBJ2-3; D unclear. CDR3 size: 11 residues. CDR1 and CDR2 (germline): LNHDA, SQIVND (reference sequence). The V gene lost 5 bases and the J gene lost 6 bases, with 6 bases spanning the gap. CDR3 DNA: TGTGCCAGTAGTCTTTTGGATACGCAGTATTTT. Translating gives CASSLLDTQYF.

J is TRBJ2-5 and V is TRBV27; tentative D call: TRBD1 (5 bases). Germline-derived CDR1 and CDR2 are MNHEY and SMNVEV (reference sequence). Trimming pared 2 bases from V and 3 bases from J, leaving 10 bases between. The CDR3 consists of 14 residues. This chain's CDR3 is CASSLLAGKETQYF. CDR3 nucleotides: TGTGCCAGCAGTTTACTGGCAGGGAAAGAGACCCAGTACTTC.

As DNA, the CDR3 is TGTGCCAGCCTGCGCAATGAGCAGTTCTTC. As protein: CASLRNEQFF. This chain connects TRBV11-3 to TRBJ2-1; the D is unclear. This CDR3 is 10 amino acids long. V gave up 8 bases and J gave up 6 bases, with 5 bases separating them. CDR1 and CDR2 from the germline V gene are SGHNT and YENEEA.

This clone appeared once. The rearrangement joins TRBV5-1 to TRBJ2-5, with D perhaps TRBD1 (6 bases). The CDR3 runs to 15 residues. Germline CDR1 and CDR2: SGHRS and YFSETQ. Trimming stripped 0 bases from V and 3 bases from J, with 12 bases between. The CDR3 DNA reads as TGCGCCAGCAGCTTGGCACAGGGACAAGAAGAGACCCAGTACTTC. This translates into CASSLAQGQEETQYF.

The chain carries TRBV5-1 and TRBJ2-5, with 8 bases matching TRBD2. CDR3 size: 15 residues. The J segment lost 5 bases and the V segment lost 3 bases, leaving 9 bases of the junction unmatched. Germline lookup yields CDR1 SGHRS and CDR2 YFSETQ. CDR3 coding DNA: TGCGCCAGCAGCTCCCAAGCGGGAGTGGGCGAGACCCAGTACTTC. Amino acid sequence: CASSSQAGVGETQYF.

The CDR3 here is CSVGQGKNTEAFF. The CDR3, as DNA: TGCAGCGTTGGACAGGGTAAGAACACTGAAGCTTTCTTT. The chain combines TRBV29-1 with TRBJ1-1, with TRBD1 matching 7 bases. CDR3 size: 13 residues. The ends lost 4 bases at V and 1 base at J; junction bases unmatched: 3. Per the germline V gene, CDR1 is SQVTM and CDR2 is ANQGSEA.